This T cell receptor beta chain emerged from a study of T cell responses to AZD1222 COVID-19 vaccine (dated by TCRdb to the early 2020s). For the study in its entirety: Because spike-specific TCR depth and breadth did not differ between the two schedules, AZD1222 recipients who got a second dose at roughly 4 weeks were pooled with those who got a second dose at roughly 12 weeks. TCR sequencing covered fewer than 250 trial participants: about 210 given two doses of AZD1222 and some 25 given two doses of MenACWY control vaccine. Trial participants were enrolled into age subgroups of 18-55, 56-69 and 70-plus years, which contained roughly 150, 30 and 60 TCR-sequenced participants, respectively.

Points the paper makes about the study in general: Nearly half of unique spike-specific TCRs reportedly recognized epitopes outside regions mutated in the B.1.351 and B.1.1.7 variants. The 56-69-year group was small, and its depth increase did not reach significance, likely because of low power. After two AZD1222 doses, both the breadth and the depth of spike-specific TCRs were significantly higher than at day 0 and than in MenACWY recipients. Most participants were white British and females outnumbered males, and the authors suggested that clonal diversity may have been underestimated. Because no day 14 peak-response samples were available, the repertoires could be characterized only after the peak T cell response. CD4 TCRs associated with the vaccine covered the entire spike protein, and the dominant responses were in regions 160-218 and 743-854. Conclusions about previously exposed vaccinees are limited, since just a handful of AZD1222 recipients were seropositive for SARS-CoV-2 at baseline.

This specimen's time point label, per the study, means: baseline before first vaccination. Vaccinee samples came from UK trials COV001 and COV002, including a single-blind randomized controlled phase 2/3 trial of AZD1222 (ChAdOx1 nCoV-19) in healthy adults. Trial participant PBMC samples were collected at day 0 and day 28 after the second dose for TCRbeta chain sequencing. The CDR3 regions of human TCRbeta chains were subjected to immunosequencing. As for how the authors treated the data: Repertoire TCRs were checked for matches against a reference library of SARS-CoV-2-specific TCRs that had been generated using the MIRA antigen-specificity platform. Breadth was defined as the fraction of unique TCRs that were SARS-CoV-2-associated. Depth was defined as the fraction of total T cells that were SARS-CoV-2-associated. Using the MIRA data, each spike-specific TCR was assigned both to the spike region to which the TCR was reactive and to a CD4 or CD8 class. Log10-transformed breadth and depth values were compared by one-way ANOVA with Sidak's multiple comparisons tests. Imported from immuneACCESS, the table was reduced by TCRdb to in-frame sequences with V and J called. These copies leave out some clones; in studies compared against another copy, an unresolved V gene accounts for under half, and the cause of the remainder is not known. That table furnishes V, J and clone size, whereas the DNA furnished D and trimming. The sample records some 100,000 clones, around 93% of which are singletons. The leading ten clones occupy over 6.5% of the sample.

Per the germline V gene (reference sequence), LNHDA is the CDR1 and SQIVND is the CDR2. CDR3 length: 14 amino acids, cysteine to phenylalanine. The read is trimmed to its CDR3 DNA, 42 bases read in frame from base 1. V is trimmed back by 6 bases and J by 2 bases, and the junction contains 5 bases that no gene match accounts for. For this clone: The antigen it recognizes is unknown. There are no base qualities to consult, and no much larger clone falls within one base.

This receptor was identified in an adult in good health. Rearrangement joined TRBV19 to TRBJ2-7; the junction holds 9 bases that match TRBD1. This specimen was peripheral blood, taken on day 0 of AZD1222 vaccination. The nucleotide sequence is TGTGCCAGTAGCCCCGGGACAGGGCCCTACGAGCAGTACTTC. Translation gives CASSPGTGPYEQYF.